The 19 T cell receptor beta chains given below trace back to one sample, sequenced in a study of CXCR3-negative and CXCR3-positive naive CD8 T cells (dated 2019 in TCRdb). Sequencing used a NextSeq 550. The Human TCR Profiling Kit (MiLaboratory) was used to make UMI-labeled 5' RACE TRB cDNA libraries. The reads were reprocessed in TCRdb, with one entry per CDR3 protein sequence and no accompanying DNA. The sample's table covers thousands of distinct CDR3 sequences. Jointly, the top ten make up more than 0.9% of the sample. Sequenced input: naive CXCR3- CD8+ T cells from blood. The label giving this sample's cell subset or site can be read as: CD45RO-CCR7+CD27+CD95- naive CD8+ T cells lacking CXCR3 (TNR3-). The source is a human donor in good health. Some clones in this sample may be carry-over from other donors' samples.

CDR3 protein: CSAGGQGRIGYTF. The chain carries TRBV29-1 and TRBJ1-2; TCRdb proposes TRBD1, but this gene call is untestable without DNA. This CDR3 has 13 residues. Germline V lookup: CDR1 SQVTM, CDR2 ANQGSEA.

The chain employs TRBV29-1 and TRBJ2-1; lacking DNA, the TRBD2 call made by TCRdb goes unchecked. CDR3 size: 14 residues. Germline assignment: CDR1 SQVTM and CDR2 ANQGSEA. The CDR3: CSVDSSGMSDEQFF.

The rearrangement links TRBV29-1 to TRBJ2-2; the TRBD1 assignment by TCRdb is unverifiable without DNA. The CDR3 consists of 13 residues. CDR1 is SQVTM, CDR2 ANQGSEA, per germline. This CDR3 is CSVWGLGTLELFF.

The CDR3: CSVGDPDEQFF. The J gene is TRBJ2-1, the V gene TRBV29-1. Germline CDR1 and CDR2: SQVTM and ANQGSEA. This CDR3 has 11 amino acids.

Judged by frequency, this clonotype is medium-sized. The V and J genes are TRBV29-1 and TRBJ1-1. This CDR3 has 14 residues. The germline V gene has CDR1 SQVTM and CDR2 ANQGSEA. CDR3 protein: CSVESLGMGTEAFF.

By frequency, this clonotype registers medium-sized. This sequence joins TRBV4-1 and TRBJ2-7; absent DNA, TCRdb's TRBD2 call cannot be checked. The germline CDR1 and CDR2 sequences are MGHRA and YSYEKL. This CDR3 is built from 13 residues. The CDR3: CASSQGGSYEQYF.

This clonotype is identified as medium-sized from frequency. The chain combines TRBV20-1 with TRBJ2-5; TCRdb calls TRBD1, which cannot be checked without DNA. Looked up from germline, CDR1 is DFQATT and CDR2 is SNEGSKA (reference sequence). The CDR3 consists of 13 residues. The CDR3 region is CSARVRGTETQYF.

V usage is TRBV6-5 and J usage is TRBJ2-3. The CDR3 runs 12 residues. The germline CDR1 and CDR2 sequences are MNHEY and SVGAGI. The CDR3 sequence is CASSSQPDTQYF.

The rearrangement links TRBV19 to TRBJ1-1. This CDR3 spans 13 amino acids. In germline, CDR1 is LNHDA, CDR2 SQIVND (reference sequence). The CDR3 loop reads CASCYRSSFEAFF.

According to its frequency, this clonotype is medium-sized (0.01 to 0.1%). V and J are TRBV7-8 and TRBJ2-5; the D call from TCRdb, TRBD2, cannot be confirmed without DNA. Germline V CDR1 and CDR2: SGHVS, FQNEAQ. The CDR3 sequence is 15 residues long. The CDR3 reads CASSLRAGRRETQYF.

This clonotype shows up as medium-sized by frequency. The rearrangement uses TRBV6-5 and TRBJ2-2. The CDR3 loop spans 15 amino acids. CDR1 MNHEY and CDR2 SVGAGI come from the germline V gene. The CDR3 here is CASSYSKTYTGELFF.

This clonotype is medium-sized by frequency. The gene calls are TRBV21-1 and TRBJ2-1; the D gene TCRdb calls, TRBD2, cannot be checked with no DNA. TRBV21-1 is labeled a pseudogene. The CDR3 has 14 amino acids. Here the CDR3 reads CASSKELDYNEQFF.

Considering frequency, this clonotype is medium-sized. V usage is TRBV12-3 or TRBV12-4 and J usage is TRBJ2-7; the D call from TCRdb, TRBD1, cannot be confirmed without DNA. There are 14 residues in the CDR3. The CDR3 protein is CASSLPGTPTEQYF.

The chain couples TRBV19 to TRBJ2-5; TCRdb returns TRBD1, unconfirmable since there is no DNA. This CDR3 is built from 18 residues. Per germline, CDR1 LNHDA and CDR2 SQIVND (reference sequence). The CDR3 here is CASSTLSYGTENQETQYF.

V gene TRBV25-1 combines with J gene TRBJ2-3. The CDR3 is 12 residues long. The germline gives CDR1 MGHDK, CDR2 SYGVNS. CDR3 amino acids: CASSDITDAQYF.

The chain uses TRBV6-5 and TRBJ2-1; TCRdb picks TRBD2, but there is no DNA to check that call. CDR1 and CDR2 (germline): MNHEY, SVGAGI. The CDR3 consists of 14 residues. The CDR3 sequence is CASSPGTSHYEQFF.

This CDR3 reads CASSRTQLAGADEQFF. This sequence joins TRBV3-1 and TRBJ2-1; TCRdb reports TRBD2, a call that lacks DNA to check it against. CDR1 and CDR2 (germline): LGHDT, YNNKEL (reference sequence). CDR3 length: 16 amino acids.

By frequency, this clonotype is medium-sized (0.01 to 0.1%). The CDR3 spells CASSQDRGGGRVEQFF. The chain is built from TRBV4-2 and TRBJ2-1; absent DNA, TCRdb's TRBD1 call cannot be checked. Germline V gene sequence: CDR1 LGHNA, CDR2 YNFKEQ. CDR3 length: 16 amino acids.

V and J are TRBV19 and TRBJ2-1; TCRdb proposes TRBD1, but this gene call is untestable without DNA. The CDR3 is 13 residues long. Per germline, CDR1 LNHDA and CDR2 SQIVND (reference sequence). This chain's CDR3 is CASSMSGTNEQFF. Drawing the rest from reference TRBV19 and TRBJ2-1, the complete variable domain is DGGITQSPKYLFRKEGQNVTLSCEQNLNHDAMYWYRQDPGQGLRLIYYSQIVNDFQKGDIAEGYSVSREKKESFPLTVTSAQKNPTAFYLCASSMSGTNEQFFGPGTRLTVL.